The rows below give T cell receptor beta chains drawn from one sample of a study of T cells in Graves' hyperthyroidism and ophthalmopathy. One entry per CDR3 protein results from TCRdb running MiXCR on the multiplex PCR reads. The sample records 350,000 or so distinct CDR3 sequences, roughly 15% being singletons. Sequenced input: blood. The receptors originated from a woman under 40 with Graves' hyperthyroidism that later progressed to Graves' ophthalmopathy. Both conserved end residues are part of each CDR3.

>TRBJ1-6|TRBV5-6
CASSSTGSRASPLHF
>TRBJ1-5|TRBV20-1
CSAREGLSNQPQHF
>TRBJ2-5|TRBV4-1
CASSQEPRMDETQYF
>TRBJ1-1|TRBV7-2
CASWSYVLGPTEAFF
>TRBJ2-7|TRBV4-1
CASSQDGGARGHSYEQYF
>TRBJ2-1|TRBV4-1
CASSQFRDYSYNEQFF
>TRBJ1-2|TRBV29-1
CSVRAGGVEGYTF
>TRBJ2-3|TRBV3-1
CASSPGVETTDTQYF
>TRBJ1-5|TRBV12-3/TRBV12-4
CASSLRHSNQPQHF
>TRBJ2-7|TRBV20-1
CSARGTSGYEQYF
>TRBJ2-1|TRBV13
CASSLGSFLSSYNEQFF
>TRBJ2-7|TRBV28
CASRFGSDEQYF
>TRBJ2-1|TRBV24-1
CATSDLSGGHPGNEQFF
>TRBJ1-3|TRBV27
CASRPMTGASSGNTIYF
>TRBJ1-6|TRBV2
CASSERDLRNSPLHF
>TRBJ1-1|TRBV4-1
CASSQGVGTEAFF
>TRBJ2-7|TRBV2
CACTPGTSSYEQYF
>TRBJ1-4|TRBV12-3/TRBV12-4
CASFGQGGEKLFF
>TRBJ2-7|TRBV7-2
CASSLKLAYEQYF
>TRBJ2-3|TRBV11-2
CASSFLSGGARDTQYF
>TRBJ2-3|TRBV12-3/TRBV12-4
CASSDSQGLDTQYF
>TRBJ1-2|TRBV10-3
CAISESTDRDGHTF
>TRBJ2-1|TRBV18
CASSPPPGYNEQFF
>TRBJ2-1|TRBV18
CASSPAFRDNEQFF
>TRBJ2-2|TRBV24-1
CATSDEMRAGGAGELFF
>TRBJ2-5|TRBV7-9
CASSVHLLGGAETQYF
>TRBJ2-7|TRBV5-5
CASSNLLVTYEQYF
>TRBJ2-3|TRBV12-5
CASGPGLAGRTDTQYF
>TRBJ1-2|TRBV19
CASSATGPGDGYTF
>TRBJ1-4|TRBV20-1
CSAKTGGSEKLFF
>TRBJ1-5|TRBV2
CASSQQGLNQPQHF
>TRBJ1-2|TRBV28
CASSLLVGDGYTF
>TRBJ2-2|TRBV6-1
CASKYAAGELFF
>TRBJ1-5|TRBV7-9
CASSLVDSNQPQHF
>TRBJ1-2|TRBV29-1
CSVAPFDSLGGYTF
>TRBJ1-6|TRBV3-1
CASSQTGKGNSPLHF
>TRBJ2-3|TRBV29-1
CSVPPGAGAGADTQYF
>TRBJ1-1|TRBV6-2/TRBV6-3
CASSYPEEGIGNTEAFF
>TRBJ2-3|TRBV5-1
CASSFSGSRIDTQYF
>TRBJ2-5|TRBV4-1
CASSQGPRETQYF
>TRBJ2-7|TRBV15
CATSRLTSGRQYF
>TRBJ2-3|TRBV7-9
CVYQRGSTDTQYF
>TRBJ2-5|TRBV29-1
CSGSWKDRVYQETQYF